This paragraph reports one T cell receptor beta chain. Its cognate antigen is unknown. Assay used: immunoSEQ multiplex PCR; TCRdb lists only in-frame clones, some missing. The profile shows almost 50,000 clones, around 84% of them singletons. The data derive from a study of OX40 agonist ivuxolimab in advanced cancers. General observations from the study: Clonal expansion was seen in CD4+ and CD8+ blood T cells by week 6 at 0.1 to 3.0 mg/kg.

The material was CD4+ or CD8+ T cells sorted from blood, obtained in a trial of the OX40 agonist ivuxolimab. This sequence originates from an adult with an advanced solid tumor such as melanoma, head and neck, liver or kidney cancer.

CDR3 sequence reads: CASSKGLAGLETQYF. CDR3 DNA sequence: TGTGCCAGTAGTAAGGGACTAGCGGGATTAGAGACCCAGTACTTC. V gene TRBV19 combines with J gene TRBJ2-5; 13 bases align to TRBD2. This CDR3 region has 15 residues. V trimming: 4 bases; J trimming: 4 bases; junction bases outside the gene matches: 3. Germline V gene data show CDR1 as LNHDA and CDR2 as SQIVND (reference sequence).